This T cell receptor beta chain was found in a study of blood T cell repertoires in COVID-19. Whole-study context: Spain, Italy and the United States supplied samples that represented acute and convalescent COVID-19. PBMCs, B-cell-depleted T cells, or T cells were the source of the cDNA or gDNA that made up the material.

This clone was seen more than once but under ten times. Clones were read by immunoSEQ multiplex PCR, and TCRdb kept only the in-frame ones, dropping some. The sample consists of about 270,000 clones, around 82% of them appearing once. After removal of 3 bases from V and 8 bases from J, the junction contained 5 bases not matched to a gene. CDR3 length: 13 amino acids. The sequenced material came from peripheral blood. The chain combines TRBV12-3 or TRBV12-4 with TRBJ1-2, with TRBD1 matching 8 bases. The source is a human donor in a cohort sampled during active COVID-19. The CDR3 protein is CASSFGQGRGYTF. The CDR3 region has the DNA TGTGCCAGCAGTTTCGGACAGGGCCGCGGCTACACCTTC.